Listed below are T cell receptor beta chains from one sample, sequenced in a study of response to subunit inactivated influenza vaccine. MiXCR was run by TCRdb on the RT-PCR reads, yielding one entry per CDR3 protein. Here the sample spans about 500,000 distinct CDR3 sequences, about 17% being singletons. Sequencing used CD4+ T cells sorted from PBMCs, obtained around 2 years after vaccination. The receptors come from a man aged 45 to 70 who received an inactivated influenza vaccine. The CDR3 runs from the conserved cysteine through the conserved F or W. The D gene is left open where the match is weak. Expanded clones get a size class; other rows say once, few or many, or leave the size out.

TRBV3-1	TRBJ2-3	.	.	TGTGCCAGCAGCCAATGTGAAATCACAGATACGCAGTATTTT	CASSQCEITDTQYF
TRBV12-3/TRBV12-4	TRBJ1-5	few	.	TGTGCCAGCACTTTGTTCGGGGATAGCAATCAGCCCCAGCATTTT	CASTLFGDSNQPQHF
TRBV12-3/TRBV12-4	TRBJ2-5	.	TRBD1	TGTGCCAGCAGTTCCCCGGACAGGGGTGATGAGACCCAGTACTTC	CASSSPDRGDETQYF
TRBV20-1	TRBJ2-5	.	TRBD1	TGCAGTGCCCTACGACAGGGGGGAACCCAGTACTTC	CSALRQGGTQYF
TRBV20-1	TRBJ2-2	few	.	TGCTGTGCTAGACCTCGTTTTAGGAAATCGAACACCGGGGAGCTGTTTTTT	CCARPRFRKSNTGELFF
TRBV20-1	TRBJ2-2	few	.	TGCAGTGCTAGAGATCCCCGGACTGGGGCCGGGGAGCTGTTTTTT	CSARDPRTGAGELFF
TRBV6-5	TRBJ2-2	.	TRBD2	TGTGCCAGCAGTTCCGGGGGACTAGCGGGTCACACCGGGGAGCTGTTTTTT	CASSSGGLAGHTGELFF
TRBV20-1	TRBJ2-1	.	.	TGCAGTGCTCTTGGACCGGGACTGCATATTATTGAGCAGTTCTTC	CSALGPGLHIIEQFF
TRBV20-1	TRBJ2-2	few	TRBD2	TGCAGTGCTATCTATTCCGGGACTAGCGGGAAGTCCGGGGAGCTGTTTTTT	CSAIYSGTSGKSGELFF
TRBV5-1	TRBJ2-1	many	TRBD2	TGCGCCAGCAGCCTATTAGCGGGGGTCTACAATGAGCAGTTCTTC	CASSLLAGVYNEQFF
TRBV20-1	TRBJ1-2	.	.	TGCAGTGCTAGCCCCGGGGGATCTAACGGTGGCTACACCTTC	CSASPGGSNGGYTF
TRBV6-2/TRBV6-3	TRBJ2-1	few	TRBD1	TGTGCCAGCAGTATTACAGGGGGCTCCTACAATGAGCAGTTCTTC	CASSITGGSYNEQFF
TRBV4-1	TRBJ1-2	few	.	TGCGCCAGCAGCCAAGATGACTATGGCTACACCTTC	CASSQDDYGYTF
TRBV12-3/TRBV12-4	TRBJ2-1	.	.	TGTGCCAGCAGTTTCGTTACCGGCAACAATGAGCAGTTCTTC	CASSFVTGNNEQFF
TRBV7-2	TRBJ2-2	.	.	TGTGCCAGCAGCTTCGGAACGGGGGACGGGGAGCTGTTTTTT	CASSFGTGDGELFF
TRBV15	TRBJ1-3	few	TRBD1	TGTGCCACCAGCCCACGGACAGGGTCTGGAAACACCATATATTTT	CATSPRTGSGNTIYF
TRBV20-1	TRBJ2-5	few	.	TGCAGTGCCGCTCAGGGGACTCAAGAGACCCAGTACTTC	CSAAQGTQETQYF
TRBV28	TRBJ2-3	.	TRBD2	TGTGCCAGCAGTTTTGGGGCGGGGGGCACAGATACGCAGTATTTT	CASSFGAGGTDTQYF
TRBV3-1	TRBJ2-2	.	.	TGTGCCAGCAGTCTCCTAGCCGGCCGGGAGCTGTTTTTT	CASSLLAGRELFF
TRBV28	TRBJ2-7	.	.	TGTGCCAGCAAGGCAGGTTCTCTAGGGTCCTACGAGCAGTACTTC	CASKAGSLGSYEQYF
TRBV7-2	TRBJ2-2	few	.	TGTGCCAGCAGCATGGGGACACCGAACACCGGGGAGCTGTTTTTT	CASSMGTPNTGELFF
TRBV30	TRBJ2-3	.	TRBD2	TGTGCCTGGGCGGCGGGGGGGAGTACAGATACGCAGTATTTT	CAWAAGGSTDTQYF
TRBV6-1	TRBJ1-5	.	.	TGTGCCAGCACGGGGCAGACACTCGATCAGCCCCAGCATTTT	CASTGQTLDQPQHF
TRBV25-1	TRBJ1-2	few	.	TGTGCCAGCAGTTTTTCATATGGCTACACCTTC	CASSFSYGYTF
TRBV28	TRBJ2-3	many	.	TGTGCCAGCAGTTTACAGGGGCCGATGGATACGCAGTATTTT	CASSLQGPMDTQYF
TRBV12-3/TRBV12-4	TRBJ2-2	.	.	TGTGCCAGCACCCTCACAGGCCCTATCTCCGGGGAGCTGTTTTTT	CASTLTGPISGELFF
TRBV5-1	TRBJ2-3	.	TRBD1	TGCGCCAGCAGCTTGAGAGGGGGCGTCACAGATACGCAGTATTTT	CASSLRGGVTDTQYF
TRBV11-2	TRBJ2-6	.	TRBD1	TGTGCCAGCAGCGAAGGGGGCTTGGGGACATACACTCGGGGGGCCAACGTCCTGACTTTC	CASSEGGLGTYTRGANVLTF
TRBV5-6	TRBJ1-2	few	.	TGTGCCAGCAGCTTCGGCAGATCCTATGGCTACACCTTC	CASSFGRSYGYTF
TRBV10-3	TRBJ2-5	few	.	TGTGCCATCAGGGACAGACCCCAAGAGACCCAGTACTTC	CAIRDRPQETQYF
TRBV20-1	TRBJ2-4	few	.	TGCAGTGCTAGTCCTGGGCGGTTAGCCAAAAACATTCAGTACTTC	CSASPGRLAKNIQYF
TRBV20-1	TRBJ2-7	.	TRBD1	TGCAGTGCTAGATCGACAGGGGGCTACGAGCAGTACTTC	CSARSTGGYEQYF
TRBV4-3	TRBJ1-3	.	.	TGCGCCAGCAGCCCTAGATTGACCTCTGGAAACACCATATATTTT	CASSPRLTSGNTIYF
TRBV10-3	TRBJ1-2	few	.	TGTGCCGCCTCGGGGCGGGGGGCGAGCTATGGCTACACCTTC	CAASGRGASYGYTF
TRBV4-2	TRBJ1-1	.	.	TGTGCCAGCAGCCAAGACGTGGCAGGGACCCCGAACACTGAAGCTTTCTTT	CASSQDVAGTPNTEAFF
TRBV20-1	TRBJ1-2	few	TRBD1	TGCAGCTTGACAGGGGGCTATAGCTATGGCTACACCTTC	CSLTGGYSYGYTF
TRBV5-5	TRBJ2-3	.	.	TGTGCCAGCAGCTCGGACGGCCTTGGGACAGATACGCAGTATTTT	CASSSDGLGTDTQYF
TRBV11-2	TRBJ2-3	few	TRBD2	TGTGCCAGCAGCCTTGGGGCGGGGGGGCCCCTGGGGCCCGATACGCAGTATTTT	CASSLGAGGPLGPDTQYF
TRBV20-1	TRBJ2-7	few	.	TGCAGTGCACTCGACTTCCTGGGTCACTACGAGCAGTACTTC	CSALDFLGHYEQYF
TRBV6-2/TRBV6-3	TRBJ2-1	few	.	TGTGCCAGCAGGGGCCAGAACAATGAGCAGTTCTTC	CASRGQNNEQFF
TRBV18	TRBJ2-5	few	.	TGTGCCAGCTCACCAAACGGGGGTATAGAGACCCAGTACTTC	CASSPNGGIETQYF
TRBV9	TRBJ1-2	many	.	TGTGCCAGCAATGCTAACAGTCATGGCTACACCTTC	CASNANSHGYTF